This T cell receptor beta chain was recorded in a study of beta chain features in type 1 diabetes. Once sorted, every population was more than 95% pure. Expressed TCRB transcripts were sequenced, since all the RNA that had been isolated was reverse transcribed. This table comes from immunoSEQ multiplex PCR, and its TCRdb copy is limited to in-frame clones, with some not included. The sample yields nearly 350,000 clones, around 8% seen once. On this clone: As yet, its antigen is unknown.

The study, taken as a whole, reports: More deletions and fewer insertions at VDJ junctions were seen in type 1 diabetes patients.

The germline V gene encodes CDR1 ENHRY and CDR2 SYGVKD. This CDR3 comprises 13 residues. The V and J ends lost 10 bases and 1 base, in that order; junction bases with no gene match: 4. This sequence joins TRBV10-3 and TRBJ2-3, with TRBD2 identical over 8 bases. This TCR came from a woman younger than 35 in good health. The sample was central memory CD4+ T cells from blood. This CDR3 reads CATGGDGTDTQYF. CDR3 bases: TGTGCCACGGGGGGGGATGGCACAGATACGCAGTATTTT.